These 29 T cell receptor beta chains share one sample of origin, sequenced in a study of cytomegalovirus exposure and HLA in healthy donors. The primer mix had 60 Vbeta and 13 Jbeta primers. Sequencing was performed with immunoSEQ multiplex PCR; in TCRdb, only in-frame clones are kept and a portion is missing. The table lists approximately 120,000 clones, about three quarters of them singletons, with about 13% in the top ten. The sample comprised PBMCs. The receptors here all came from a woman aged 60-75 years in good health and CMV-seropositive.

The chain has TRBV30 and TRBJ1-1; 9 bases align to TRBD1. Germline V CDR1 and CDR2: GTSNPN, SVGIG (reference sequence). V gave up 5 bases and J gave up 4 bases; unmatched junction bases: 5. The CDR3 runs to 13 residues. The CDR3 region has the DNA TGTGCCTGGGAACTGACAGGGGGCACTGAAGCTTTCTTT. Amino acids: CAWELTGGTEAFF.

V usage is TRBV5-1 and J usage is TRBJ2-2; 7 nucleotides match TRBD2. Germline V gene sequence: CDR1 SGHRS, CDR2 YFSETQ. V lost 6 bases and J lost 0; bases outside the gene matches: 5. The CDR3 extends over 15 amino acids. The CDR3 DNA sequence: TGCGCCAGCAACTGGGGGGGAACGAACACCGGGGAGCTGTTTTTT. Its translation: CASNWGGTNTGELFF.

As concerns this clone: One junction end does not reproduce the germline sequence, and a read error may be involved. CDR3: CASLLYPTNGANGLTF. Here the CDR3 DNA reads TGTGCCAGCCTCCTCTATCCTACCAATGGGGCCAACGGCCTGACTTTC. The rearrangement joins TRBV7-9 to TRBJ2-6, with D tentatively TRBD1 (5 bases). This CDR3 comprises 16 residues. Germline V lookup: CDR1 SEHNR, CDR2 FQNEAQ (reference sequence).

The chain is built from TRBV27 and TRBJ2-5, with D maybe TRBD1 (8 bases). This CDR3 has 19 amino acids. V was trimmed by 3 bases and J by 8 bases, leaving 31 bases between them. CDR1 MNHEY and CDR2 SMNVEV come from the germline V gene (reference sequence). CDR3 coding DNA: TGTGCCAGCAGTTTCTCGGGAGCCCGGACCAACAGGGGGGGCGGAACCCAGTACTTC. It translates to CASSFSGARTNRGGGTQYF.

V usage is TRBV4-3 and J usage is TRBJ2-3; TRBD2 matches at 12 bases. V shed 1 base and J 4 bases; nucleotides not matched to a gene: 3. This CDR3 contains 16 residues. The germline CDR1 and CDR2 sequences are LGHNA and YSLEER. CDR3 in DNA: TGCGCCAGCAGCCAAGCGTCTAGCGGGGGGGCAGATACGCAGTATTTT. It specifies CASSQASSGGADTQYF.

This clone has only a few counts. This sequence joins TRBV11-1 and TRBJ2-5; D is possibly TRBD1 (5 bases). Germline assignment: CDR1 SGHAT and CDR2 FQDESV (reference sequence). CDR3 length equals 16 residues. Trimming pared 3 bases from V and 4 bases from J, leaving 18 bases between. The CDR3, as DNA: TGTGCCAGCAGCTTTGGGGCAGGTGGGGCAGGAGAGACCCAGTACTTC. This codes for CASSFGAGGAGETQYF.

The rearrangement links TRBV27 to TRBJ1-2; D perhaps matches TRBD1 (6 bases). The V and J ends lost 5 bases and 8 bases respectively, with 9 bases between them. Per the germline V gene, CDR1 is MNHEY and CDR2 is SMNVEV (reference sequence). The length of the CDR3 is 11 residues. This chain's CDR3 is CASSQGQGYTF. In nucleotides, the CDR3 is TGTGCCAGCAGTCAGGGGCAGGGCTACACCTTC.

This rearrangement joins TRBV4-1 to TRBJ2-1; tentative D call: TRBD1 (6 bases). Deletions cut 4 bases from V and 7 bases from J, with 11 bases between. This CDR3 contains 13 residues. The V gene's germline CDR1 is MGHRA and CDR2 YSYEKL. This chain's CDR3 is CASSPVRGNEQFF. Here the CDR3 DNA reads TGCGCCAGCAGCCCTGTAAGGGGGAATGAGCAGTTCTTC.

This clone was observed a single time. This chain uses TRBV5-1 with TRBJ2-1, with a possible D match to TRBD2 (6 bases). Germline V CDR1 and CDR2: SGHRS, YFSETQ. V was clipped by 4 bases and J by 2 bases, with 19 bases between them. The CDR3 loop spans 17 amino acids. CDR3 region: CASSPTRDSSPYNEQFF. CDR3 bases: TGCGCCAGCAGCCCAACCCGGGACTCGAGCCCCTACAATGAGCAGTTCTTC. Combining the CDR3 with reference TRBV5-1 and TRBJ2-1 gives the whole variable domain KAGVTQTPRYLIKTRGQQVTLSCSPISGHRSVSWYQQTPGQGLQFLFEYFSETQRNKGNFPGRFSGRQFSNSRSEMNVSTLELGDSALYLCASSPTRDSSPYNEQFFGPGTRLTVL.

The chain combines TRBV11-1 with TRBJ2-2; TRBD1 agrees at 7 bases. With 3 bases clipped from V and 6 bases from J, the junction kept 4 bases outside the gene matches. The CDR3 totals 14 residues. In germline, CDR1 is SGHAT, CDR2 FQDESV (reference sequence). The CDR3 DNA reads TGTGCCAGCAGCTTCTACAGGGGAGCCGGGGAGCTGTTTTTT. Its protein is CASSFYRGAGELFF.

The chain uses TRBV6-6 and TRBJ2-2; possible D gene TRBD2, 5 bases. The V gene's germline CDR1 is MNHNY and CDR2 SVGAGI (reference sequence). The length of the CDR3 is 14 residues. Between the trimmed V and J ends, which lost 7 bases and 4 bases, there was a span of 13 bases. CDR3 bases: TGTGCCAGCACCTCGGACTCCATCACCGGGGAGCTGTTTTTT. Its protein product is CASTSDSITGELFF.

The CDR3 is CASSRGAGVRETQYF. The CDR3 region has the DNA TGTGCCAGCAGCCGTGGAGCGGGGGTCAGGGAGACCCAGTACTTC. V gene TRBV7-2 combines with J gene TRBJ2-5, with 8 bases matching TRBD2. Germline V gene sequence: CDR1 SGHTA, CDR2 FQGNSA. Losses at the gene ends were 5 bases for V and 5 bases for J; bases not matched to a gene: 10. The CDR3 length is 15 residues.

V usage is TRBV5-1 and J usage is TRBJ2-7, with TRBD2 matching over 11 bases. With 5 bases clipped from V and 6 bases from J, the junction kept 4 bases outside the gene matches. The CDR3 is 13 residues long. Germline V CDR1 and CDR2: SGHRS, YFSETQ. The CDR3 DNA sequence: TGCGCCAGCAGTTCCGGGACTAGCGGCGAGCAGTACTTC. Amino acids: CASSSGTSGEQYF. Combining the CDR3 with reference TRBV5-1 and TRBJ2-7 gives the whole variable domain KAGVTQTPRYLIKTRGQQVTLSCSPISGHRSVSWYQQTPGQGLQFLFEYFSETQRNKGNFPGRFSGRQFSNSRSEMNVSTLELGDSALYLCASSSGTSGEQYFGPGTRLTVT.

V usage is TRBV27 and J usage is TRBJ2-7; 13 nucleotides match TRBD2. The CDR3 totals 17 residues. Germline V lookup: CDR1 MNHEY, CDR2 SMNVEV (reference sequence). Losses at the gene ends were 2 bases for V and 1 base for J; bases not matched to a gene: 5. CDR3 loop: CASSLRTSGSISYEQYF. The CDR3 coding sequence is TGTGCCAGCAGTTTAAGGACTAGCGGGAGTATTTCCTACGAGCAGTACTTC.

The CDR3 loop is CASRARASGSPNEQFF. CDR3 DNA: TGTGCCAGCAGGGCAAGAGCTAGCGGGAGCCCCAATGAGCAGTTCTTC. The chain recombines TRBV2 with TRBJ2-1; 10 bases fit TRBD2. Germline CDR1 SNHLY, CDR2 FYNNEI. The CDR3 length is 16 residues. Losses at the gene ends were 6 bases for V and 6 bases for J; bases not matched to a gene: 11.

Here the CDR3 reads CASSPLRQGSIQETQYF. The CDR3, as DNA: TGCGCCAGCAGCCCCCTCAGACAGGGCTCGATTCAAGAGACCCAGTACTTC. The chain links TRBV5-1 to TRBJ2-5, with 7 bases fitting TRBD1. The CDR3 contains 17 residues. The germline V gene encodes CDR1 SGHRS and CDR2 YFSETQ. Losses at the gene ends were 4 bases for V and 2 bases for J; bases not matched to a gene: 14.

V is TRBV30 and J is TRBJ2-5; 10 nucleotides line up with TRBD2. CDR1 is GTSNPN, CDR2 SVGIG, per germline (reference sequence). CDR3 length: 15 amino acids. V gave up 3 bases and J gave up 1 base; unmatched junction bases: 5. The CDR3 sequence: CAWRRLAGAQETQYF. The CDR3 coding sequence is TGTGCCTGGAGGAGGCTAGCGGGGGCCCAAGAGACCCAGTACTTC.

The chain carries TRBV6-5 and TRBJ1-4, with TRBD1 matching over 8 bases. V lost 5 bases to trimming and J lost 7 bases; unmatched junction nucleotides: 6. The CDR3 spans 14 residues. Germline V gives CDR1 MNHEY, CDR2 SVGAGI. CDR3 bases: TGTGCCAGCAGTGCGGACAGGGTGGGTGAAAAACTGTTTTTT. Protein product: CASSADRVGEKLFF.

The CDR3 nucleotides are TGTGCCAGCAGGTCCGGGACTAGCGGGAGGTACGAGCAGTACTTC. Translating gives CASRSGTSGRYEQYF. V usage is TRBV6-5 and J usage is TRBJ2-7; 15 bases are shared with TRBD2. J lost 4 bases, V lost 6 bases, and 4 bases had no gene match. The CDR3 has 15 amino acids. Germline CDR1 reads MNHEY; CDR2 reads SVGAGI.

The chain links TRBV7-8 to TRBJ1-2; 8 bases are shared with TRBD1. Germline V gives CDR1 SGHVS, CDR2 FQNEAQ. V was clipped by 0 bases and J by 1 base; unmatched bases: 1. The CDR3 has 15 residues. In DNA form, the CDR3 reads TGTGCCAGCAGCTTAGCACAGGGGGATAACTATGGCTACACCTTC. Translation: CASSLAQGDNYGYTF. Full variable domain (rest looked up from reference TRBV7-8 and TRBJ1-2): GAGVSQSPRYKVAKRGQDVALRCDPISGHVSLFWYQQALGQGPEFLTYFQNEAQLDKSGLPSDRFFAERPEGSVSTLKIQRTQQEDSAVYLCASSLAQGDNYGYTFGSGTRLTVV.

J is TRBJ2-7 and V is TRBV5-4, with TRBD2 matching over 10 bases. The J call may be wrong; the DNA end is better matched by TRBJ2-1. This CDR3 has 16 residues. Germline V lookup: CDR1 SGHNT, CDR2 YYREEE (reference sequence). The DNA for the CDR3 is TGTGCCAGCAGCTTGAGCGGGAGGGGCTCCTACAATGAGCAGTTCTTC. Translated: CASSLSGRGSYNEQFF.

The chain joins TRBV5-1 to TRBJ2-3; no definite D call. The ends were cut back, 4 bases at V and 2 bases at J, with 5 bases in the middle. This CDR3 has 12 amino acids. CDR1 is SGHRS, CDR2 YFSETQ, per germline. CDR3 loop: CASSPNTDTQYF. Written as DNA, the CDR3 is TGCGCCAGCAGCCCTAACACAGATACGCAGTATTTT. Full variable domain (remainder filled in from reference TRBV5-1 and TRBJ2-3): KAGVTQTPRYLIKTRGQQVTLSCSPISGHRSVSWYQQTPGQGLQFLFEYFSETQRNKGNFPGRFSGRQFSNSRSEMNVSTLELGDSALYLCASSPNTDTQYFGPGTRLTVL.

J is TRBJ2-2 and V is TRBV7-9, with 8 bases lining up with TRBD1. Trimming cost V 5 bases and J 7 bases; bases outside gene matches: 3. The CDR3 sequence is 13 residues long. Germline CDR1 and CDR2: SEHNR and FQNEAQ (reference sequence). For the CDR3, the DNA is TGTGCCAGCAGCCCAGGGGGCGACGGGGAGCTGTTTTTT. Protein sequence: CASSPGGDGELFF.

This rearrangement joins TRBV2 to TRBJ1-1, with 9 bases fitting TRBD1. In germline, CDR1 is SNHLY, CDR2 FYNNEI. The CDR3 is 14 amino acids. Losses at the gene ends were 7 bases for V and 4 bases for J; bases not matched to a gene: 7. The CDR3 DNA is TGTGCCAGCAATAAGGACAGGGGAGTCACTGAAGCTTTCTTT. Translating gives CASNKDRGVTEAFF.

This clone has just one count. The V call is TRBV7-2, the J call TRBJ1-1; D may be TRBD1 (5 bases). Germline CDR1 SGHTA, CDR2 FQGNSA. CDR3 size: 14 residues. Trimming took off 5 bases at V and 0 bases at J, with 10 bases between the two ends. CDR3 DNA: TGTGCCAGCAGCAAGGGACTGCTGAACACTGAAGCTTTCTTT. It specifies CASSKGLLNTEAFF.

The chain carries TRBV15 and TRBJ2-7; TRBD1 aligns across 10 bases. This CDR3 has 15 residues. From germline, CDR1 is LNHNV and CDR2 YYDKDF (reference sequence). With V trimmed by 0 bases and J by 4 bases, 3 bases remained unmatched. The CDR3 bases are TGTGCCACCAGCAGAGAGCGGGACAGGGGTTACGAGCAGTACTTC. Translation gives CATSRERDRGYEQYF.

The genes are TRBV7-2 and TRBJ2-7; 10 nucleotides match TRBD2. CDR3 size: 16 residues. V trimming: 5 bases; J trimming: 1 base; junction bases outside the gene matches: 8. From germline, CDR1 is SGHTA and CDR2 FQGNSA. The CDR3 nucleotides are TGTGCCAGCAGCACCACATTAGCGGGAGGTTCCTACGAGCAGTACTTC. This sequence encodes CASSTTLAGGSYEQYF.

The chain combines TRBV10-3 with TRBJ1-2; perhaps TRBD1 as D (5 bases). The CDR3 totals 14 residues. Looked up from germline, CDR1 is ENHRY and CDR2 is SYGVKD. Trimming left V 4 bases short and J 3 bases short, with 12 bases between. The CDR3 spells CAISVQGGYYGYTF. CDR3 bases: TGTGCCATCAGTGTGCAGGGCGGATACTATGGCTACACCTTC.

This sequence joins TRBV15 and TRBJ2-5, with D possibly matching TRBD2 (5 bases). The CDR3 totals 14 residues. V was shortened by 0 bases and J by 5 bases, with 10 bases between the two germline ends. Germline V gives CDR1 LNHNV, CDR2 YYDKDF (reference sequence). CDR3 region: CATSRETRLETQYF. CDR3 DNA: TGTGCCACCAGCAGAGAAACTAGGTTGGAGACCCAGTACTTC.